This passage covers 4 T cell receptor beta chains from one sample sequenced in a study of T cell repertoires in cytomegalovirus infection. MiXCR was run by TCRdb on the reads, yielding one entry per CDR3 protein. Of almost 500,000 distinct CDR3 sequences in the sample, roughly 10% are singletons; the top ten hold around 9.6%. The sequenced sample was PBMCs. Receptors were obtained from a human donor in good health (CMV status not recorded). Some clones in this sample may be carry-over from other donors' samples.

This clonotype was found a few times. The chain combines TRBV20-1 with TRBJ2-1; TRBD2 matches 8 bases. CDR3 size: 15 residues. The germline V gene has CDR1 DFQATT and CDR2 SNEGSKA (reference sequence). V was pared by 5 bases and J by 6 bases, with 12 bases of the junction left unmatched. This CDR3 is CSARLSGGAPNEQFF. In DNA, the CDR3 is TGCAGTGCTCGCCTGAGCGGGGGCGCGCCCAATGAGCAGTTCTTC.

The table lists this clonotype with a few counts. A much larger clone is a single base away; this may be a read error. The chain carries TRBV25-1 and TRBJ1-1, with 11 nucleotides matching TRBD1. With V trimmed by 4 bases and J by 3 bases, 1 base remained unmatched. The CDR3 length is 14 residues. Germline V CDR1 and CDR2: MGHDK, SYGVNS. Here the CDR3 reads CASSGDRGDTEAFF. The CDR3 bases are TGTGCCAGCAGTGGGGACAGGGGGGACACTGAAGCTTTCTTT.

This clonotype was detected ten times or more. This chain uses TRBV5-6 with TRBJ2-1; no definite D call. V lost 4 bases and J 0 bases, leaving 11 bases between the germline ends. Germline V CDR1 and CDR2: SGHDT, YYEEEE. The CDR3 runs to 15 residues. The CDR3 is CASSPAPSSYNEQFF. CDR3 sequence (DNA): TGTGCCAGCAGCCCCGCCCCAAGCTCCTACAATGAGCAGTTCTTC.

This clonotype was seen ten or more times. The chain carries TRBV19 and TRBJ2-1, with D unclear. In germline, CDR1 is LNHDA, CDR2 SQIVND (reference sequence). This CDR3 spans 13 amino acids. V dropped 3 bases and J dropped 4 bases, with 7 bases sitting between them. The DNA of the CDR3 is TGTGCCAGTAGTATGGTGGAATACAATGAGCAGTTCTTC. Its protein is CASSMVEYNEQFF.